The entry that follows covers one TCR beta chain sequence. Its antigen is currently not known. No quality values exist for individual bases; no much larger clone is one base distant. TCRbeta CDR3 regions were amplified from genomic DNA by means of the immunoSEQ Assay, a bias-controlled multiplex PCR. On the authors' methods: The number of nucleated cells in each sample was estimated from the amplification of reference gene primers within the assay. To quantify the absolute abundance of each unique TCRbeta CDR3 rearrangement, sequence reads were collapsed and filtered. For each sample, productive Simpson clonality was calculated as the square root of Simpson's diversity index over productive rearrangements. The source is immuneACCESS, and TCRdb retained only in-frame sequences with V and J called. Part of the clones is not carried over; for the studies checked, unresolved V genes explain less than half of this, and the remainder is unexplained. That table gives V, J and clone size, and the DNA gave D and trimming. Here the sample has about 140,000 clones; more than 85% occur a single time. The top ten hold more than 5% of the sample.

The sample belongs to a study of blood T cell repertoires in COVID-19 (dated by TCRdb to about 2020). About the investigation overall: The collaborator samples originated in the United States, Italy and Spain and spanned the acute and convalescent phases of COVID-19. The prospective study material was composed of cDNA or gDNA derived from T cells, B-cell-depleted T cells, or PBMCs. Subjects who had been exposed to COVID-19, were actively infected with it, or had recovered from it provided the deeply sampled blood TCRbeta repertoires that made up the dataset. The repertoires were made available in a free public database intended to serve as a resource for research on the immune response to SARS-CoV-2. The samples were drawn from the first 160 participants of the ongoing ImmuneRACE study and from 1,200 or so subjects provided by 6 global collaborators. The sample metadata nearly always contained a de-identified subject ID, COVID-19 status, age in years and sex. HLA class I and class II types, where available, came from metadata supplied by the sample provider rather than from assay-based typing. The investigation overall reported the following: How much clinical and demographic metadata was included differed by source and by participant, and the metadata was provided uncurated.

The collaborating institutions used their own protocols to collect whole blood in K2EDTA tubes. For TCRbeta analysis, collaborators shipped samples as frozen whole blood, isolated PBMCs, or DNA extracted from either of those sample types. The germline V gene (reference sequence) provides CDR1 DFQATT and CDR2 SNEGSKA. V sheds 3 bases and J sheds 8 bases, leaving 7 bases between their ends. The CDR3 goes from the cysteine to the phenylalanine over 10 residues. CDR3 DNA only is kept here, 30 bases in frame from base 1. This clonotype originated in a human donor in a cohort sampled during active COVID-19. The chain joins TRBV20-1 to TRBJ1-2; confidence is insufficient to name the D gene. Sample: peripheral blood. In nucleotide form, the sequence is TGCAGTGCTAGTCAGGAAGGCTACACCTTC. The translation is CSASQEGYTF.